This T cell receptor beta chain was sequenced for a study of blood T cells in healthy people across ages. A second about 6 to 12 cycle PCR used barcoded and J-beta primers. TCRdb processed the 5' RACE reads anew with MiXCR; each CDR3 protein has one entry. The sample lists about 510,000 distinct CDR3 sequences; approximately 26% were seen once. The V and J ends lost 4 bases and 1 base respectively, with 10 bases between them. This CDR3 region has 14 residues. Germline CDR1 is ENHRY and CDR2 is SYGVKD. This clonotype has a handful of counts. The same specimen was also included in a second study, on T cells of mothers and their children.

The chain uses TRBV10-3 and TRBJ1-1; the D gene is possibly TRBD1 (6 bases). The material sequenced was blood. This clonotype was sampled from a boy younger than 10 in good health. In DNA, the CDR3 is TGTGCCATCAGTGTGACAGGAGAGAACACTGAAGCTTTCTTT. It codes for CAISVTGENTEAFF.